The rows below give T cell receptor beta chains drawn from one sample of a study of T cell repertoires in cytomegalovirus infection. Each CDR3 protein gets one entry after TCRdb re-called the reads with MiXCR. Of a few hundred thousand distinct CDR3 sequences in the sample, around a quarter were seen once. What was sequenced was PBMCs. These receptors all stem from a human donor in good health (CMV status not recorded). Some clones in this sample may be carry-over from other donors' samples. Each CDR3 is given without its conserved first and last residue. Not every row has a clone size; where given, it reads once, few, many or a size class.

v_call | clone_size | cdr3_aa
TRBV6-6 | few | ASIRGQGKFYGYT
TRBV7-2 | . | ASSVYAYEQY
TRBV5-4 | . | ASSSDSLRGVGYTEAF
TRBV3-1 | . | ASSQGASSRFLEQY
TRBV7-2 | many | ASSFIGSGEAPLH
TRBV28 | few | ASSPSGGTEAF
TRBV7-6 | . | ASSSLTGIDTQY
TRBV24-1 | many | ATSGGAGQDTQY
TRBV7-9 | many | ASSSNRGAGETQY
TRBV7-9 | . | ASRPPDPDTDTQY